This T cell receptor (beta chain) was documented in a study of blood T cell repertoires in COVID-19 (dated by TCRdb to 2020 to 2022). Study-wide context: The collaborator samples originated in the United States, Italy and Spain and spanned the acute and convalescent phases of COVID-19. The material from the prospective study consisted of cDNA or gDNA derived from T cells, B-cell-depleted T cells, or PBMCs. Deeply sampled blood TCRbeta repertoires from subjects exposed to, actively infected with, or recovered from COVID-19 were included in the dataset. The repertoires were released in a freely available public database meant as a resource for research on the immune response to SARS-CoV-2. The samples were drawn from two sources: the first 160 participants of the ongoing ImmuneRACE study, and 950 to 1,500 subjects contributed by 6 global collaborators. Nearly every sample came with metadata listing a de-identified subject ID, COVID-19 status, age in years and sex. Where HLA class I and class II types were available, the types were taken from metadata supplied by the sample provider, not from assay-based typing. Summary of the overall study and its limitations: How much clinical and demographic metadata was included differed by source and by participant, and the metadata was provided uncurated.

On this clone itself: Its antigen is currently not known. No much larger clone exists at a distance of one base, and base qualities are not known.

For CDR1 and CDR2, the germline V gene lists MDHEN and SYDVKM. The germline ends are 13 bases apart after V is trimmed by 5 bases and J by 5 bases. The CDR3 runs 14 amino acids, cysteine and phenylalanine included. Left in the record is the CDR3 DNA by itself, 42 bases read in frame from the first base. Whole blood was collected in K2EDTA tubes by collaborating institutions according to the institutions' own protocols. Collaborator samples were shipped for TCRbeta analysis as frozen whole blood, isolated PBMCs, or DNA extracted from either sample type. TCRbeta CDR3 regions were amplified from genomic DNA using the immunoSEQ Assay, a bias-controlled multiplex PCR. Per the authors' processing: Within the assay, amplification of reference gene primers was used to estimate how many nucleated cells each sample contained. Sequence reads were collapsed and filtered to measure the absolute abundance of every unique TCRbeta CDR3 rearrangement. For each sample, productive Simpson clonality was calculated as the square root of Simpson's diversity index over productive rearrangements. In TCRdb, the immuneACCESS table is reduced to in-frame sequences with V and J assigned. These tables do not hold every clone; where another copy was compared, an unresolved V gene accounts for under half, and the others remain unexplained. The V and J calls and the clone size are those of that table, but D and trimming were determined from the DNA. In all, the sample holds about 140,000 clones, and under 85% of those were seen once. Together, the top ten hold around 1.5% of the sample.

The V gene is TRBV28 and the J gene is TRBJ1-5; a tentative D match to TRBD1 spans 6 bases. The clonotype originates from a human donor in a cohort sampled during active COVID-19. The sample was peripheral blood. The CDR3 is CASSVKQGDQPQHF. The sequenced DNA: TGTGCCAGCAGTGTAAAACAGGGAGATCAGCCCCAGCATTTT.